The 32 T cell receptor beta chains given below trace back to one sample, sequenced in a study of T cells in Graves' hyperthyroidism and ophthalmopathy. RNA transcripts served as the template for amplifying TCR beta CDR3 regions. Researchers ran a first-round RT-PCR on the TCR CDR3 using the HTBI primer set. TCRdb reprocessed the multiplex PCR reads with MiXCR, giving one entry per CDR3 protein. The sample records 660,000 or so distinct CDR3 sequences, just under 45% being singletons. The sample comprised peripheral blood or thyroid tissue (not recorded which). Every receptor here comes from an adult man with Graves' disease, either hyperthyroidism or ophthalmopathy (not recorded which).

This clonotype was picked up a small number of times. The rearrangement joins TRBV9 to TRBJ1-1; D gene ambiguous. V was trimmed by 4 bases and J by 3 bases, leaving 13 bases between them. Germline V gives CDR1 SGDLS, CDR2 YYNGEE. CDR3 length equals 14 residues. Here the CDR3 DNA reads TGTGCCAGCAGCCATAAGGGTGGGGACACTGAAGCTTTCTTT. This translates into CASSHKGGDTEAFF.

V and J are TRBV20-1 and TRBJ1-1; weak D call: TRBD1 (5 bases). CDR1 and CDR2 from the germline V gene are DFQATT and SNEGSKA (reference sequence). The CDR3 extends over 16 amino acids. V lost 3 bases, J lost 2 bases, and 19 bases lay in between. The CDR3 is CSASPLLRTSNTEAFF. The CDR3, as DNA: TGCAGTGCTAGTCCCCTACTTCGGACATCCAACACTGAAGCTTTCTTT.

The V call is TRBV6-1, the J call TRBJ1-1; unclear D gene. V was shortened by 8 bases and J by 1 base, with 11 bases between the two germline ends. In germline, CDR1 is MNHNS, CDR2 SASEGT. The CDR3 is 13 residues long. CDR3 coding DNA: TGTGCCAGCTCAGAGAAGACGAACACTGAAGCTTTCTTT. Translated, it gives CASSEKTNTEAFF.

The sample holds one count of this clonotype. The chain links TRBV11-2 to TRBJ1-2; 7 bases are a match to TRBD1. Losses at the gene ends were 5 bases for V and 6 bases for J; bases not matched to a gene: 6. CDR1 and CDR2 (germline): SGHAT, FQNNGV. The CDR3 covers 13 residues. CDR3 sequence (DNA): TGTGCCAGCAGCCTAAGGGGGCCGGATGGCTACACCTTC. Translating gives CASSLRGPDGYTF.

This clonotype was detected a few times. The V call is TRBV14, the J call TRBJ2-7, with D possibly TRBD1 on 5 matching bases. The CDR3 runs 14 residues. Trimming took off 0 bases at V and 3 bases at J, with 9 bases between the two ends. CDR1 and CDR2 (germline): SGHDN, FVKESK. The CDR3 here is CASSQDRQSYEQYF. The CDR3 DNA sequence: TGTGCCAGCAGCCAAGATCGACAGAGCTACGAGCAGTACTTC.

This clonotype was seen ten or more times. The chain has TRBV15 and TRBJ2-5; the match to TRBD2 covers 13 bases. Germline CDR1 LNHNV, CDR2 YYDKDF (reference sequence). There are 17 residues in the CDR3. V was pared by 3 bases and J by 4 bases, with 8 bases of the junction left unmatched. CDR3 loop: CATSRMTSGRLGETQYF. The DNA of the CDR3 is TGTGCCACCAGCAGGATGACTAGCGGGAGGTTGGGAGAGACCCAGTACTTC.

There are a few counts of this clonotype. The V and J genes are TRBV19 and TRBJ2-6; TRBD1 agrees at 11 bases. The CDR3 has 19 amino acids. Trimming took 0 bases from V and 1 from J; bases not matched to a gene: 5. Germline V gene sequence: CDR1 LNHDA, CDR2 SQIVND (reference sequence). CDR3: CASSIEGGQGVSGANVLTF. CDR3 nucleotide sequence: TGTGCCAGTAGTATAGAAGGGGGACAGGGGGTATCTGGGGCCAACGTCCTGACTTTC.

The sample holds many counts of this clonotype. The chain has TRBV2 and TRBJ1-2; 7 bases fit TRBD1. The CDR3 length is 13 residues. Losses at the gene ends were 6 bases for V and 4 bases for J; bases not matched to a gene: 5. The germline V gene has CDR1 SNHLY and CDR2 FYNNEI. The CDR3 bases are TGTGCCAGCAGCCCCGACAGGGCCTATGGCTACACCTTC. This encodes CASSPDRAYGYTF.

This clonotype was seen more than once but under ten times. The rearrangement joins TRBV5-5 to TRBJ1-5; D not resolved. V gave up 1 base and J gave up 5 bases, with 10 bases separating them. Germline V gene lookup returns CDR1 SGHKS and CDR2 YYEKEE (reference sequence). The CDR3 has 14 residues. CDR3 region: CASSLYGRDQPQHF. The DNA for the CDR3 is TGTGCCAGCAGCTTGTATGGGAGGGATCAGCCCCAGCATTTT.

The gene calls are TRBV12-3 or TRBV12-4 and TRBJ1-4, with D unresolved. The CDR3 has 12 amino acids. V gave up 3 bases and J gave up 7 bases, with 6 bases separating them. The CDR3 here is CASSFDSEKLFF. In DNA, the CDR3 is TGTGCCAGCAGTTTTGATAGTGAAAAACTGTTTTTT.

The CDR3 DNA reads as TGCAGTGCTAGTCCCGGGACTAGCGGGGGGCAGACCCAGTACTTC. It codes for CSASPGTSGGQTQYF. The chain has TRBV20-1 and TRBJ2-5, with 15 bases aligning to TRBD2. Germline lookup yields CDR1 DFQATT and CDR2 SNEGSKA (reference sequence). This CDR3 has 15 amino acids. Trimming removed 3 bases from V and 6 bases from J; junction bases left unmatched: 5.

This clonotype was found a few times. The J gene is TRBJ1-2, the V gene TRBV12-5; D perhaps matches TRBD1 (5 bases). Germline V lookup: CDR1 LGHNT, CDR2 FRNRAP. The CDR3 spans 13 residues. The CDR3 here is CASILLGGSGYTF. The CDR3 nucleotides are TGTGCCAGCATCCTCCTCGGGGGTTCAGGCTACACCTTC. The entire variable domain, with the rest obtained from reference TRBV12-5 and TRBJ1-2, is as follows: DARVTQTPRHKVTEMGQEVTMRCQPILGHNTVFWYRQTMMQGLELLAYFRNRAPLDDSGMPKDRFSAEMPDATLATLKIQPSEPRDSAVYFCASILLGGSGYTFGSGTRLTVV.

The sample holds many counts of this clonotype. The chain recombines TRBV10-3 with TRBJ2-5, with TRBD2 matching 7 bases. The CDR3 totals 15 residues. Per germline, CDR1 ENHRY and CDR2 SYGVKD. The V and J ends lost 2 bases and 2 bases, in that order; junction bases with no gene match: 5. The CDR3 DNA is TGTGCCATCAGTGAGCTTCTAGCGGAGCAAGAGACCCAGTACTTC. Its translation: CAISELLAEQETQYF.

The genes are TRBV2 and TRBJ1-2; 11 nucleotides align to TRBD1. The germline V gene encodes CDR1 SNHLY and CDR2 FYNNEI. Losses at the gene ends were 4 bases for V and 6 bases for J; bases not matched to a gene: 4. This CDR3 is built from 14 residues. The CDR3 region has the DNA TGTGCCAGCAGTGGCCGGACAGGGGGCGATGGCTACACCTTC. Translation gives CASSGRTGGDGYTF.

The chain joins TRBV7-6 to TRBJ1-6; weak D call: TRBD1 (5 bases). Germline V gene lookup returns CDR1 SGHVS and CDR2 FNYEAQ. Trimming stripped 5 bases from V and 10 bases from J, with 27 bases between. This CDR3 contains 18 residues. CDR3 bases: TGTGCCAGCAGCCAAGAGTCTCGGGGGTGGAGGGGACGCTCACCCCTCCACTTT. Its translation is CASSQESRGWRGRSPLHF. The full variable domain, its missing parts supplied by reference TRBV7-6 and TRBJ1-6, is GAGVSQSPRYKVTKRGQDVALRCDPISGHVSLYWYRQALGQGPEFLTYFNYEAQQDKSGLPNDRFSAERPEGSISTLTIQRTEQRDSAMYRCASSQESRGWRGRSPLHFGNGTRLTVT.

Comment on this clonotype: A much larger clone sits a single nucleotide away, making a read error possible. The CDR3 sequence is CASRGEAGGRLETQYF. DNA for the CDR3: TGTGCCAGCAGAGGAGAAGCGGGAGGGCGACTGGAGACCCAGTACTTC. The chain combines TRBV2 with TRBJ2-5, with 10 positions matching TRBD2. Per the germline V gene, CDR1 is SNHLY and CDR2 is FYNNEI. J lost 5 bases, V lost 6 bases, and 12 bases had no gene match. The CDR3 runs to 16 residues.

The sample holds many counts of this clonotype. For the CDR3, the DNA is TGTGCCAGCAGTTTCCGGCAGGGAGGCGGCTACACCTTC. This codes for CASSFRQGGGYTF. The V gene is TRBV12-3 or TRBV12-4, the J gene TRBJ1-2; possibly TRBD1 for D (5 bases). Trimming shortened V by 3 bases and J by 8 bases, and 13 bases separated the two germline ends. CDR3 length: 13 residues.

This clonotype was detected ten times or more. This sequence joins TRBV7-2 and TRBJ2-7; 7 nucleotides match TRBD2. The germline V gene encodes CDR1 SGHTA and CDR2 FQGNSA. The V and J ends lost 3 bases and 3 bases, in that order; junction bases with no gene match: 8. The CDR3 sequence is 15 residues long. DNA of the CDR3: TGTGCCAGCAGCTTTGGAGGGAGGGCCGACTACGAGCAGTACTTC. It codes for CASSFGGRADYEQYF.

This chain links TRBV20-1 with TRBJ1-5; D is ambiguous. The germline V gene encodes CDR1 DFQATT and CDR2 SNEGSKA (reference sequence). The CDR3 loop spans 13 amino acids. The germline V and J ends were trimmed by 5 bases and 6 bases, with 14 bases remaining between them. The DNA for the CDR3 is TGCAGTGCTTCCGGCGTGGTGGGTCAGCCCCAGCATTTT. Residues: CSASGVVGQPQHF.

V and J are TRBV2 and TRBJ1-4, with D possibly TRBD1 on 5 matching bases. Trimming took off 6 bases at V and 0 bases at J, with 11 bases between the two ends. Per germline, CDR1 SNHLY and CDR2 FYNNEI. CDR3 length: 15 amino acids. CDR3 protein: CASRRTGATNEKLFF. CDR3 sequence (DNA): TGTGCCAGCAGACGCACAGGAGCAACTAATGAAAAACTGTTTTTT.

Comment on this clonotype: This sequence may be a read error, since a much larger clone differs from it by one base. This sequence joins TRBV20-1 and TRBJ2-5; D is unresolved. Deletions cut 2 bases from V and 1 base from J, with 14 bases between. This CDR3 has 15 amino acids. Germline CDR1 is DFQATT and CDR2 is SNEGSKA (reference sequence). Here the CDR3 DNA reads TGCAGTGCTAGAAGGGTGGGCGGAGCCCAAGAGACCCAGTACTTC. Its translation is CSARRVGGAQETQYF.

Here the CDR3 DNA reads TGTGCCAGCAGTGAAGGCCGACAGGGCGTAGGCGGCTACACCTTC. Protein product: CASSEGRQGVGGYTF. V and J are TRBV6-1 and TRBJ1-2; 7 positions match TRBD1. Germline V gene lookup returns CDR1 MNHNS and CDR2 SASEGT. The CDR3 is 15 amino acids. J lost 8 bases, V lost 1 base, and 10 bases had no gene match.

The V gene is TRBV29-1, the J gene TRBJ1-4; D is undetermined. Germline V gives CDR1 SQVTM, CDR2 ANQGSEA. The CDR3 is 13 amino acids. Trimming shortened V by 4 bases and J by 10 bases, and 16 bases separated the two germline ends. The CDR3 loop is CSVGALLPGKLFF. DNA for the CDR3: TGCAGCGTTGGGGCTCTCTTACCTGGAAAACTGTTTTTT.

This clonotype was observed at least ten times. The chain links TRBV29-1 to TRBJ1-5; D call uncertain. Trimming took 6 bases from V and 7 from J, leaving 16 bases between them. Germline CDR1 is SQVTM and CDR2 is ANQGSEA. The CDR3 is made up of 13 amino acids. CDR3 amino acids: CSVRSGVGQPQHF. CDR3 nucleotides: TGCAGCGTGCGGAGCGGGGTCGGGCAGCCCCAGCATTTT.

This clonotype was seen just once. This chain connects TRBV7-4 to TRBJ1-6; perhaps TRBD1 as D (6 bases). Germline lookup yields CDR1 SGHVT and CDR2 SQSDAQ. Trimming left V 4 bases short and J 10 bases short, with 11 bases between. This CDR3 is 13 amino acids long. In nucleotides, the CDR3 is TGTGCCAGCAGCTGCCGGGACACATCACCCCTCCACTTT. It is translated as CASSCRDTSPLHF.

About this clonotype: Its ends do not fully match the called genes, so a read error is possible. The chain is built from TRBV6-5 and TRBJ2-5; D is ambiguous. CDR3 size: 12 residues. Germline V gene sequence: CDR1 MNHEY, CDR2 SVGAGI. The CDR3 DNA follows: TGTACCAGTTCAGCGTACCAAGAGACCCAGTACTTC. Amino acids: CTSSAYQETQYF.

The chain uses TRBV20-1 and TRBJ1-1; TRBD1 agrees at 9 bases. The CDR3 runs 17 residues. V lost 0 bases, J lost 5 bases, and 13 bases stayed unmatched. The germline CDR1 and CDR2 sequences are DFQATT and SNEGSKA (reference sequence). Written as DNA, the CDR3 is TGCAGTGCTAGAGATGTATTACCCAGACAGGGGGATACTGAAGCTTTCTTT. It codes for CSARDVLPRQGDTEAFF.

This clonotype was detected only a few times. V is TRBV25-1 and J is TRBJ1-2, with 7 bases identical to TRBD1. The CDR3 extends over 13 amino acids. V trimming: 7 bases; J trimming: 2 bases; junction bases outside the gene matches: 4. CDR1 is MGHDK, CDR2 SYGVNS, per germline. In DNA form, the CDR3 reads TGTGCCAGCACCGAACAGGGGAACTATGGCTACACCTTC. Translated: CASTEQGNYGYTF.

The chain recombines TRBV10-3 with TRBJ2-7; no firm D call. This CDR3 contains 16 residues. Looked up from germline, CDR1 is ENHRY and CDR2 is SYGVKD. Deletions cut 0 bases from V and 3 bases from J, with 15 bases between. DNA for the CDR3: TGTGCCATCAGTGAGTCGATCGGCTTCGAGTTCTACGAGCAGTACTTC. Amino acids: CAISESIGFEFYEQYF.

The V and J genes are TRBV7-9 and TRBJ2-5; 7 bases match TRBD1. V lost 5 bases, J lost 4 bases, and 13 bases stayed unmatched. The CDR3 is 16 amino acids. Germline CDR1 SEHNR, CDR2 FQNEAQ (reference sequence). The CDR3 sequence is CASSQVGRGRAETQYF. DNA of the CDR3: TGTGCCAGCAGCCAAGTCGGTAGGGGGCGAGCAGAGACCCAGTACTTC.

The J gene is TRBJ1-1, the V gene TRBV29-1; D unresolved. Germline V gene lookup returns CDR1 SQVTM and CDR2 ANQGSEA. V dropped 8 bases and J dropped 5 bases, with 18 bases sitting between them. There are 13 residues in the CDR3. The CDR3 reads CSSLWGGGTEAFF. Written as DNA, the CDR3 is TGCAGCAGTTTATGGGGAGGTGGGACTGAAGCTTTCTTT.

V usage is TRBV9 and J usage is TRBJ1-2; a possible D gene is TRBD1 (5 bases). Per germline, CDR1 SGDLS and CDR2 YYNGEE. The CDR3 is 15 amino acids. The V end was cut by 4 bases, the J end by 6 bases, with 19 bases between. Here the CDR3 reads CASSSENRKTDGYTF. CDR3 sequence (DNA): TGTGCCAGCAGCTCCGAGAACAGGAAAACCGATGGCTACACCTTC. The whole variable domain, filled in from reference TRBV9 and TRBJ1-2, reads DSGVTQTPKHLITATGQRVTLRCSPRSGDLSVYWYQQSLDQGLQFLIQYYNGEERAKGNILERFSAQQFPDLHSELNLSSLELGDSALYFCASSSENRKTDGYTFGSGTRLTVV.